This paragraph reports one T cell receptor beta chain. These data are taken from a study of blood T cell repertoires in COVID-19. For the study at large: The samples span acute and convalescent COVID-19 from the United States, Italy and Spain. Nucleic acid was either cDNA or gDNA, and it came from T cells, B-cell-depleted T cells, or PBMCs.

There are 15 residues in the CDR3. Germline V lookup: CDR1 MGHDK, CDR2 SYGVNS. V trimming: 6 bases; J trimming: 2 bases; junction bases outside the gene matches: 6. In the original processing: Reference gene primer amplification gave nucleated cell count estimates. The protocol was immunoSEQ multiplex PCR, while the TCRdb copy is restricted to in-frame clones and leaves out a portion. The DNA was the basis for D and trimming; V, J and clone size are from that table. The sample has about 84,000 clones, about 86% seen once. This chain links TRBV25-1 with TRBJ2-3; 9 bases fit TRBD2. The TCR sequence derives from a man older than 75 with active or convalescent COVID-19. Sequencing input: peripheral blood. The CDR3 loop is CASRDSGGITDTQYF. Written as DNA, the CDR3 is TGTGCCAGCAGAGATAGCGGGGGAATCACAGATACGCAGTATTTT.